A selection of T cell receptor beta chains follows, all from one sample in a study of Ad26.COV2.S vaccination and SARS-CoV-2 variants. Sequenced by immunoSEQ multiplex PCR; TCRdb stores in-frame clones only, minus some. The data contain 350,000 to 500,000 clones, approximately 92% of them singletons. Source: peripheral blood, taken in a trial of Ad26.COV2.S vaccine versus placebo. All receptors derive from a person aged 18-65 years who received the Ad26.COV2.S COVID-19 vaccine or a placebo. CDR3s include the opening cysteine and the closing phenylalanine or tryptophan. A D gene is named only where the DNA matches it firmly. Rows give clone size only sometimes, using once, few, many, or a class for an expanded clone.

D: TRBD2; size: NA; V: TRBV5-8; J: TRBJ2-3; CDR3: CASSLGRGGHTDTQYF; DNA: TGTGCCAGCAGCTTAGGACGGGGGGGCCATACAGATACGCAGTATTTT
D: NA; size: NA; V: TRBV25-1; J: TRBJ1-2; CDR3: CASSESGGLLWGYTF; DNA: TGTGCCAGCAGTGAATCCGGGGGACTACTTTGGGGCTACACCTTC
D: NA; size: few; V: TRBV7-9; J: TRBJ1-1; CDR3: CASTHGVSKTEAFF; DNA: TGTGCCAGCACTCATGGGGTTTCGAAGACTGAAGCTTTCTTT
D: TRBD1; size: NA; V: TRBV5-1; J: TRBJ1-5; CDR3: CASSLQGDGQPQHF; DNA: TGCGCCAGCAGTCTACAGGGGGACGGCCAGCCCCAGCATTTT
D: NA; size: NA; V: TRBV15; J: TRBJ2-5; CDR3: CATSRGRGRDQETQYF; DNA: TGTGCCACCAGCCGGGGGCGCGGTAGGGACCAAGAGACCCAGTACTTC
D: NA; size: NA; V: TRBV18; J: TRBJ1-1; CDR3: CASSPIGFTEAFF; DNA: TGTGCCAGCTCACCAATCGGCTTTACTGAAGCTTTCTTT
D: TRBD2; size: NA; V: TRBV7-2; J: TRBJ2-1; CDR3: CASTRSSGRGNEQFF; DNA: TGTGCCAGCACCCGGTCGAGCGGGAGGGGCAATGAGCAGTTCTTC
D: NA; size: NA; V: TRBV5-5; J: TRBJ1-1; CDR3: CASSSTRIPPTVEAFF; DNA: TGTGCCAGCAGCTCCACCAGAATTCCACCGACAGTTGAAGCTTTCTTT
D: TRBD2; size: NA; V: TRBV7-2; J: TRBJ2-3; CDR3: CASSLASGGADTQYF; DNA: TGTGCCAGCAGCTTAGCCAGCGGGGGGGCAGATACGCAGTATTTT
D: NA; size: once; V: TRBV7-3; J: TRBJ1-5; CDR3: CASRPRDNDNQPQHF; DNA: TGTGCCAGCAGACCCCGGGACAATGACAATCAGCCCCAGCATTTT
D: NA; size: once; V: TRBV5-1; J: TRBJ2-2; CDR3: CASSLGSGVGELFF; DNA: TGCGCCAGCAGCTTGGGGTCCGGGGTCGGGGAGCTGTTTTTT
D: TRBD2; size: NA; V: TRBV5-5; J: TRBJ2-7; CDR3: CASSRISGGTYEQYF; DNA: TGTGCCAGCAGCCGAATCAGCGGGGGAACCTACGAGCAGTACTTC
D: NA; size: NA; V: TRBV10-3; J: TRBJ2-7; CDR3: CATIGGSTAGSSYEQYF; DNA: TGTGCCACCATCGGTGGTTCGACGGCAGGGTCCTCCTACGAGCAGTACTTC
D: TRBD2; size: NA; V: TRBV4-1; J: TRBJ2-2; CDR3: CASKELERDYGELFF; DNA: TGCGCCAGCAAGGAACTTGAACGGGACTACGGGGAGCTGTTTTTT
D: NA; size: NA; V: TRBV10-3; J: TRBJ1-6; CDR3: CAISELPGGNSPLHF; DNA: TGTGCCATCAGTGAGTTACCGGGCGGGAATTCACCCCTCCACTTT
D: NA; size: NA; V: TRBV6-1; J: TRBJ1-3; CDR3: CASKDGSSGNTIYF; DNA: TGTGCCAGCAAGGACGGGAGCTCTGGAAACACCATATATTTT
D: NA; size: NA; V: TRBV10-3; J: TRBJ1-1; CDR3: CAISESWAYRDPRSAFF; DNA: TGTGCCATCAGTGAGTCGTGGGCTTACCGGGACCCCCGATCAGCTTTCTTT
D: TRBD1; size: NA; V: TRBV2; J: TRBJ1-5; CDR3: CASSERTGVQPQHF; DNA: TGTGCCAGCAGTGAACGGACAGGGGTTCAGCCCCAGCATTTT
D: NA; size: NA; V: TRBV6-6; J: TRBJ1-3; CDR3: CASRARNTIYF; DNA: TGTGCCAGCAGGGCCCGAAACACCATATATTTT
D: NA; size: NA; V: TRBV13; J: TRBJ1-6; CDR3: CASSEGSNSPLHF; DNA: TGTGCCAGCAGTGAGGGTAGCAATTCACCCCTCCACTTT
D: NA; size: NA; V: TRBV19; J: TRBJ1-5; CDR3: CASSGGHSQPQHF; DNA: TGTGCCAGTAGTGGGGGACATAGCCAGCCCCAGCATTTT
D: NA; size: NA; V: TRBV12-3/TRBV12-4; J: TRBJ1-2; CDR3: CASSLGSYGYTF; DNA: TGTGCCAGCAGTTTAGGGTCTTATGGCTACACCTTC
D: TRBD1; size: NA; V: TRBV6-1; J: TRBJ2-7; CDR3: CASSEDRGDYEQYF; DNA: TGTGCCAGCAGTGAGGACAGGGGTGACTACGAGCAGTACTTC
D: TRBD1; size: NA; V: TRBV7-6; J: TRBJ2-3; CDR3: CASSLIGQGADTQYF; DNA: TGTGCCAGCAGCTTAATAGGACAGGGGGCAGATACGCAGTATTTT
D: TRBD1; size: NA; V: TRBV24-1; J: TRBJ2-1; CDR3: CATSGQGESYNEQFF; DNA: TGTGCCACCTCAGGACAGGGGGAGTCCTACAATGAGCAGTTCTTC
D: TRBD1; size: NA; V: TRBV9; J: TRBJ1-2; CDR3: CASSVGQGVFGYTF; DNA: TGTGCCAGCAGCGTAGGACAGGGGGTCTTTGGCTACACCTTC
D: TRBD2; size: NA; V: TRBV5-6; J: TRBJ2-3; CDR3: CASSFGLAVTDTQYF; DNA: TGTGCCAGCAGCTTCGGGCTAGCGGTTACAGATACGCAGTATTTT
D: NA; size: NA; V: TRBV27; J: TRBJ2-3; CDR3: CASSLVGRTDTQYF; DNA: TGTGCCAGCAGTCTCGTCGGGCGCACAGATACGCAGTATTTT
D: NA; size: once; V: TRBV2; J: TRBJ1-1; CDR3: CASSGGGSGTEAFF; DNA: TGTGCCAGCAGTGGCGGGGGGTCCGGCACTGAAGCTTTCTTT
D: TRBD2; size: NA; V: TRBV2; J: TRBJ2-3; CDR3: CASTEGLADYADTQYF; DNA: TGTGCCAGCACAGAGGGACTAGCGGATTACGCAGATACGCAGTATTTT
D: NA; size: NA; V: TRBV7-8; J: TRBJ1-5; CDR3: CASSLFSQGPQPQHF; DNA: TGTGCCAGCAGCTTATTTTCGCAGGGTCCTCAGCCCCAGCATTTT
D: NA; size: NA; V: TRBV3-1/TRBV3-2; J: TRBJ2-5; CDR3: CASSQDRSGRKYF; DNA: TGTGCCAGCAGCCAAGATAGAAGCGGGCGGAAGTACTTC
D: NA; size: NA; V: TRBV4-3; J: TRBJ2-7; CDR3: CASSQGSGNPYEQYF; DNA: TGCGCCAGCAGCCAAGGGTCAGGAAACCCCTACGAGCAGTACTTC
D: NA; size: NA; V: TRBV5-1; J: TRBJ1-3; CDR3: CASSLIQNSGNTIYF; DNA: TGCGCCAGCAGCTTGATACAGAACTCTGGAAACACCATATATTTT
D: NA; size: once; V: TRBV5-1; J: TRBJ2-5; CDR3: CASSFTGYRVAETQYF; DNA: TGCGCCAGCAGCTTTACGGGATACAGGGTCGCAGAGACCCAGTACTTC
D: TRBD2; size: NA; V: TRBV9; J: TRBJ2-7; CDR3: CASSVLSGGAGEQYF; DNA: TGTGCCAGCAGCGTATTGAGCGGGGGGGCCGGGGAGCAGTACTTC